The source of this T cell receptor (beta chain) is a study of T-cell reconstitution after alpha-beta-depleted transplantation in children. Per the germline V gene, CDR1 is SEHNR and CDR2 is FQNEAQ (reference sequence). This CDR3 region has 15 residues. The junction had 5 bases not matched to a gene; V was cut back by 1 base and J by 4 bases. Unique molecular identifiers were built into the TCRbeta library. A single record per CDR3 protein comes from TCRdb applying MiXCR to the PCR reads. This sample has approximately 520,000 distinct CDR3 sequences, with about 30% found just once. The J gene is TRBJ2-7, the V gene TRBV7-9; 9 bases are shared with TRBD2. The sequencing here drew on PBMCs from the stem cell graft donor, taken from the stem cell graft. This clonotype originated in a human donor who donated a stem cell graft to a child with aplastic anemia. The CDR3 DNA reads as TGTGCCAGCAGCTTAGTGCTAGCGGGAAGGTACGAGCAGTACTTC. This codes for CASSLVLAGRYEQYF.